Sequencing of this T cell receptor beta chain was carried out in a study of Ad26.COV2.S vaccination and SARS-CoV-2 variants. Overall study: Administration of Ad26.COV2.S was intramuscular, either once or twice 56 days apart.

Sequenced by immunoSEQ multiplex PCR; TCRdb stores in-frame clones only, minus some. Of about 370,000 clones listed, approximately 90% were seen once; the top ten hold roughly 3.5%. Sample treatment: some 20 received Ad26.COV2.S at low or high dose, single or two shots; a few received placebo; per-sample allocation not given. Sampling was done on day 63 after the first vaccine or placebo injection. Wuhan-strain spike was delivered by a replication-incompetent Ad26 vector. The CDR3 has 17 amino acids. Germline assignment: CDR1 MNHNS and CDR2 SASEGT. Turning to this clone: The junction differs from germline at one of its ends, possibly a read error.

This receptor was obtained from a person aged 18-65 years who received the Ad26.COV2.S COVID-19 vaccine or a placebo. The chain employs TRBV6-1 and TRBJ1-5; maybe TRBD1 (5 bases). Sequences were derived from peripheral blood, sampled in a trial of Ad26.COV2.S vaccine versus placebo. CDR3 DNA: TGTGCCAGCACTGAACGTGGGGACCGCCTTAGTAGGCAGCCCCAGCATTTT. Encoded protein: CASTERGDRLSRQPQHF.